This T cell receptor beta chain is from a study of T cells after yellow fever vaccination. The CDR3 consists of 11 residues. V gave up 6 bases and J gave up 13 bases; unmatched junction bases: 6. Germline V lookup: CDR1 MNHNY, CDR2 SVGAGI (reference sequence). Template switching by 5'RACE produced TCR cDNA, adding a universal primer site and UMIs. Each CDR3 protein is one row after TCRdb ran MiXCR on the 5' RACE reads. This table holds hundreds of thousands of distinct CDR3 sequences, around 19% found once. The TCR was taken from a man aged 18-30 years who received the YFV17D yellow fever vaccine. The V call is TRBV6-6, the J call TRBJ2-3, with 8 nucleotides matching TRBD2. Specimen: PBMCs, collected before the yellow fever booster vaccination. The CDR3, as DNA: TGTGCCAGCAGGGGGATAGCGGGGAAGTATTTT. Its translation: CASRGIAGKYF.